The 9 T cell receptor beta chains given below trace back to one sample, sequenced in a study of control samples from healthy donors and cancer patients. Generated by immunoSEQ multiplex PCR, the TCRdb table keeps only in-frame clones and is missing some. The sample yields 100,000 to 120,000 clones, approximately 82% seen once. Sequencing used blood. These receptors all come from a man aged 18 to 30 in good health.

This clone was observed a single time. Other DNA sequences in this specimen translate into the identical CDR3. The CDR3 bases are TGTGCCAGTACCTGGGGGACAGGGGGCACTGAAGCTTTCTTT. This encodes CASTWGTGGTEAFF. This chain uses TRBV28 with TRBJ1-1; 11 bases map to TRBD1. CDR1 and CDR2 from the germline V gene are MDHEN and SYDVKM. Unmatched junction bases numbered 7, after V lost 9 bases and J lost 4 bases. CDR3 length equals 14 residues.

This clone was picked up a small number of times. This chain uses TRBV29-1 with TRBJ2-6; the D gene is possibly TRBD1 (5 bases). The length of the CDR3 is 14 residues. Germline CDR1 reads SQVTM; CDR2 reads ANQGSEA. Trimming left V 5 bases short and J 0 bases short, with 8 bases between. This CDR3 reads CSVLQASGANVLTF. CDR3 bases: TGCAGCGTTCTACAGGCCTCTGGGGCCAACGTCCTGACTTTC.

Notes on this clone: It may be a read error: a sequence one base away is much more abundant. The identical CDR3 is also encoded by other nucleotide sequences in the sample. V is TRBV9 and J is TRBJ1-5; D is unresolved. This CDR3 has 14 amino acids. The V gene's germline CDR1 is SGDLS and CDR2 YYNGEE. V dropped 3 bases and J dropped 1 base, with 8 bases sitting between them. The chain's CDR3 is CASSAGASNQPQHF. The DNA for the CDR3 is TGTGCCAGCAGCGCCGGCGCGAGCAATCAGCCCCAGCATTTT.

The rearrangement links TRBV4-3 to TRBJ2-5; D is perhaps TRBD1 (5 bases). The CDR3 spans 16 residues. Germline CDR1 is LGHNA and CDR2 is YSLEER. Trimming pared 1 base from V and 4 bases from J, leaving 16 bases between. CDR3 DNA: TGCGCCAGCAGCCAAGGGATCGACAGAACTTTAGAGACCCAGTACTTC. Its translation is CASSQGIDRTLETQYF.

The V call is TRBV28, the J call TRBJ1-5; D is uncertain. Germline-derived CDR1 and CDR2 are MDHEN and SYDVKM. With 3 bases removed from V and 1 base from J, the gap between germline ends came to 4 bases. The length of the CDR3 is 13 residues. This CDR3 is CASSFGSNQPQHF. The DNA for the CDR3 is TGTGCCAGCAGTTTTGGGAGCAATCAGCCCCAGCATTTT.

This clone has a single count. This sequence joins TRBV18 and TRBJ1-5, with D possibly being TRBD1 (5 bases). Germline CDR1 reads KGHSH; CDR2 reads LQKENI. V lost 6 bases and J lost 2, with 14 bases in between. The CDR3 is made up of 15 amino acids. In nucleotides, the CDR3 is TGTGCCAGCTCCCCCGGGGGGGGTGGCAATCAGCCCCAGCATTTT. It yields the protein CASSPGGGGNQPQHF.

This clone was seen a single time. This chain links TRBV3-1 (or the pseudogene TRBV3-2) with TRBJ2-5; D gene uncertain. The CDR3 has 12 amino acids. Per the germline V gene, CDR1 is LGHDT and CDR2 is YNNKEL (reference sequence). V shed 5 bases and J shed 5 bases, with 9 bases lying between them. CDR3 residues: CASSSTMETQYF. In nucleotides, the CDR3 is TGTGCCAGCAGCTCGACGATGGAGACCCAGTACTTC.

The genes are TRBV7-9 and TRBJ1-2, with 7 bases that match TRBD1. Germline V gene lookup returns CDR1 SEHNR and CDR2 FQNEAQ (reference sequence). The V and J ends lost 3 bases and 4 bases, in that order; junction bases with no gene match: 8. The CDR3 contains 15 residues. CDR3 amino acids: CASSFQGQHPYGYTF. In DNA form, the CDR3 reads TGTGCCAGCAGCTTTCAGGGACAGCACCCCTATGGCTACACCTTC.

The V and J genes are TRBV6-4 and TRBJ2-2, with D perhaps TRBD2 (5 bases). CDR1 MRHNA and CDR2 SNTAGT come from the germline V gene. Trimming stripped 4 bases from V and 6 bases from J, with 6 bases between. The CDR3 length is 12 residues. The CDR3 DNA sequence: TGTGCCAGCAGTGCGGGATCCGGGGAGCTGTTTTTT. As protein: CASSAGSGELFF.